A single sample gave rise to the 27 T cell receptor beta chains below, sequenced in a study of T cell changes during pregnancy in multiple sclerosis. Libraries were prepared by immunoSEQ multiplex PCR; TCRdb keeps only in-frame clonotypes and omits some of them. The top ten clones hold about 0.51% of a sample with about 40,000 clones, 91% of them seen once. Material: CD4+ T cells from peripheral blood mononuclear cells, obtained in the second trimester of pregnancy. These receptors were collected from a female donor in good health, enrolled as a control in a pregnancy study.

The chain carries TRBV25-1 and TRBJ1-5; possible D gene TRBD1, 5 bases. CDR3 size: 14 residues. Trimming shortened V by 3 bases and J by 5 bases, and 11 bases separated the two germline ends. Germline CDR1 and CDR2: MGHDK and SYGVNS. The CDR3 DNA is TGTGCCAGCAGTGAGAGGAGGGGCGATCAGCCCCAGCATTTT. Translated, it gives CASSERRGDQPQHF.

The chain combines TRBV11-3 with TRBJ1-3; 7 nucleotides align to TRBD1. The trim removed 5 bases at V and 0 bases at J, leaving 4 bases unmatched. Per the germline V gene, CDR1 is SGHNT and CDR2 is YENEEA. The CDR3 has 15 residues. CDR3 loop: CASSPGGSSGNTIYF. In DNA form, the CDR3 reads TGTGCCAGCAGCCCAGGGGGAAGCTCTGGAAACACCATATATTTT.

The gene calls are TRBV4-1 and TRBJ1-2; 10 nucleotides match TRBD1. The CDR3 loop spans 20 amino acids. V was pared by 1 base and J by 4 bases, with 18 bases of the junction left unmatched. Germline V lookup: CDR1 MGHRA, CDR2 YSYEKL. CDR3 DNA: TGCGCCAGCAGCCAAGTTCCACCGGACAGGGGGGTTTTCGTAACCTATGGCTACACCTTC. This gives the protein CASSQVPPDRGVFVTYGYTF.

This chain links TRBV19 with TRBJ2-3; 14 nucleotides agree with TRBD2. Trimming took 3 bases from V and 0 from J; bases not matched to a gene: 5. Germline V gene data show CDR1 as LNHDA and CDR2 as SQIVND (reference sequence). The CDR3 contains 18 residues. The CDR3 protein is CASSIGTSGRRSTDTQYF. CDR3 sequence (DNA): TGTGCCAGTAGTATTGGGACTAGCGGGAGACGGAGCACAGATACGCAGTATTTT.

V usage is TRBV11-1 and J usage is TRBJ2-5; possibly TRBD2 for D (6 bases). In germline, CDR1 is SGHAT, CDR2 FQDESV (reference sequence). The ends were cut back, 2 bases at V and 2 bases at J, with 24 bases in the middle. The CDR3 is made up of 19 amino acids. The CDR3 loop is CASSLIPPNPGTSQETQYF. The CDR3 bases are TGTGCCAGCAGCTTAATTCCGCCGAATCCTGGGACTTCACAAGAGACCCAGTACTTC. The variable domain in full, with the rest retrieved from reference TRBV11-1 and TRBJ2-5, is EAEVAQSPRYKITEKSQAVAFWCDPISGHATLYWYRQILGQGPELLVQFQDESVVDDSQLPKDRFSAERLKGVDSTLKIQPAELGDSAMYLCASSLIPPNPGTSQETQYFGPGTRLLVL.

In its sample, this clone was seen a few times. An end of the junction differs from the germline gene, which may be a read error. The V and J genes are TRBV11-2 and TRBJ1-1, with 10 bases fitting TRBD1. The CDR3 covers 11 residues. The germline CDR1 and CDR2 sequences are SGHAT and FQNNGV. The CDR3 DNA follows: TGTGCCAGCAGCTTGGGACAGGGGCCGTTGTTT. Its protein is CASSLGQGPLF.

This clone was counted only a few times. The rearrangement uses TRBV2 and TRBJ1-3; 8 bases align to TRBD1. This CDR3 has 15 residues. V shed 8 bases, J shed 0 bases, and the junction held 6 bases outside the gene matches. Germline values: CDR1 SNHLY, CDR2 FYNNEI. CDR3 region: CASGQGFFSGNTIYF. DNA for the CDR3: TGTGCCAGCGGACAGGGATTCTTCTCTGGAAACACCATATATTTT. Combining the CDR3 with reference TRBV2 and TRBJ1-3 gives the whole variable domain EPEVTQTPSHQVTQMGQEVILRCVPISNHLYFYWYRQILGQKVEFLVSFYNNEISEKSEIFDDQFSVERPDGSNFTLKIRSTKLEDSAMYFCASGQGFFSGNTIYFGEGSWLTVV.

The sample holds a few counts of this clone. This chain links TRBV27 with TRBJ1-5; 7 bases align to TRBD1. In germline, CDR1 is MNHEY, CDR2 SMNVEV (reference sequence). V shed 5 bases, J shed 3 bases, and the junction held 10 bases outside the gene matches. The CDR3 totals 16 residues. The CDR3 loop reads CASSPLGDRFNQPQHF. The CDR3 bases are TGTGCCAGCAGTCCGCTAGGGGACAGATTCAATCAGCCCCAGCATTTT.

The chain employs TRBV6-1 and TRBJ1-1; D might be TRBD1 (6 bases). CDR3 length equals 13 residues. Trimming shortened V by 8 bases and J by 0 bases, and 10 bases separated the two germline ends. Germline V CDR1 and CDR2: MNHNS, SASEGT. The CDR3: CASSGAVNTEAFF. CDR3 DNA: TGTGCCAGCTCAGGGGCCGTGAACACTGAAGCTTTCTTT.

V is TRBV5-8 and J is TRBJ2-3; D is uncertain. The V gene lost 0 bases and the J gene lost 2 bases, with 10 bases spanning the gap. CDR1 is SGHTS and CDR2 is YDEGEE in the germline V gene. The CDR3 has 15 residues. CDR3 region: CASSLGALTTDTQYF. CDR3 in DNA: TGTGCCAGCAGCTTGGGGGCTTTAACCACAGATACGCAGTATTTT.

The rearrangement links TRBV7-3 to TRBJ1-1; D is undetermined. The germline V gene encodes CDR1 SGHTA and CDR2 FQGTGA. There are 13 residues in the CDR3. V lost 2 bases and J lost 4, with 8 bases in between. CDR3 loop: CASSLLPGTEAFF. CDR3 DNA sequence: TGTGCCAGCAGCTTACTTCCGGGCACTGAAGCTTTCTTT.

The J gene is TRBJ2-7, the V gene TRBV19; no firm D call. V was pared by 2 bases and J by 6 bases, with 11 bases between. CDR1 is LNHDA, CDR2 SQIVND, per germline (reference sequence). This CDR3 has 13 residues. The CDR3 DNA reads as TGTGCCAGTAGTATACGTTGGGCAGGCGAGCAGTACTTC. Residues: CASSIRWAGEQYF. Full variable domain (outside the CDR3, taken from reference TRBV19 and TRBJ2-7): DGGITQSPKYLFRKEGQNVTLSCEQNLNHDAMYWYRQDPGQGLRLIYYSQIVNDFQKGDIAEGYSVSREKKESFPLTVTSAQKNPTAFYLCASSIRWAGEQYFGPGTRLTVT.

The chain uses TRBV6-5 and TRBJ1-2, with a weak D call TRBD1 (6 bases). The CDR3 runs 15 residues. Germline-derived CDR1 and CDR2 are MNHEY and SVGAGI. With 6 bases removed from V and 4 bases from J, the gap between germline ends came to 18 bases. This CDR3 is CASRRIDRFIYGYTF. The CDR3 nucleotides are TGTGCCAGCAGGAGAATCGACAGGTTTATCTATGGCTACACCTTC.

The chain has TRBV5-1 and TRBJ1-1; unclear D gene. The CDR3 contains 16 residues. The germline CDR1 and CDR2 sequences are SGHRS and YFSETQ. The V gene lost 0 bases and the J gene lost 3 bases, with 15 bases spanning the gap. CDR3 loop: CASSLGNRVLDTEAFF. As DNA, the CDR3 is TGCGCCAGCAGCTTGGGGAACCGGGTCCTTGACACTGAAGCTTTCTTT.

The CDR3 DNA reads TGTGCCAGTAGTATATTAGGACAGTCGAAAGAGACCCAGTACTTC. It is translated as CASSILGQSKETQYF. The V gene is TRBV19, the J gene TRBJ2-5; D perhaps matches TRBD1 (6 bases). The CDR3 length is 15 residues. Trimming stripped 2 bases from V and 3 bases from J, with 13 bases between. Germline values: CDR1 LNHDA, CDR2 SQIVND (reference sequence).

The CDR3 DNA reads TGTGCCAGCAGCCGGACTAGCGGGGCGACCTACAATGAGCAGTTCTTC. Translation: CASSRTSGATYNEQFF. The rearrangement links TRBV4-2 to TRBJ2-1; 12 bases line up with TRBD2. The length of the CDR3 is 16 residues. CDR1 and CDR2 from the germline V gene are LGHNA and YNFKEQ. Trimming at V came to 4 bases and at J to 2 bases, leaving 3 bases not matched to a gene.

Written as DNA, the CDR3 is TGTGCCAGCAGTTGGGCCGGTGAGCAGTTCTTC. Residues: CASSWAGEQFF. The chain carries TRBV5-5 and TRBJ2-1; D not certain. V dropped 5 bases and J dropped 9 bases, with 9 bases sitting between them. This CDR3 region has 11 residues. The germline CDR1 and CDR2 sequences are SGHKS and YYEKEE (reference sequence).

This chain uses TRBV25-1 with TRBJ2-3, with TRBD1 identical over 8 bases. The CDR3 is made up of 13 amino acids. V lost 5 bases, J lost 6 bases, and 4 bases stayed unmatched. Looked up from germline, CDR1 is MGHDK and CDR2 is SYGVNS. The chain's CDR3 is CASSLQGEDTQYF. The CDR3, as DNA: TGTGCCAGCAGTCTACAGGGGGAGGATACGCAGTATTTT. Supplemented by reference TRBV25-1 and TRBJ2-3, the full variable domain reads EADIYQTPRYLVIGTGKKITLECSQTMGHDKMYWYQQDPGMELHLIHYSYGVNSTEKGDLSSESTVSRIRTEHFPLTLESARPSHTSQYLCASSLQGEDTQYFGPGTRLTVL.

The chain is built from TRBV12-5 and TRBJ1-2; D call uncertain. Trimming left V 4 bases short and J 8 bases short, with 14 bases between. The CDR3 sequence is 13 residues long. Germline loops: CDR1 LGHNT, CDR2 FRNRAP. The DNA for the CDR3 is TGTGCTAGTGGTTCGACTTGGTTGTCGGGCTACACCTTC. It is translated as CASGSTWLSGYTF.

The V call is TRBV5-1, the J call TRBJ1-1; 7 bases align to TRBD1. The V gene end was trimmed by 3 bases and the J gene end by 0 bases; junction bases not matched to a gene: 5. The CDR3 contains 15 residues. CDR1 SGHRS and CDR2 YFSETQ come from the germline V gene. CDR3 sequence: CASSWTGFMNTEAFF. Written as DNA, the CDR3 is TGCGCCAGCAGCTGGACAGGTTTTATGAACACTGAAGCTTTCTTT.

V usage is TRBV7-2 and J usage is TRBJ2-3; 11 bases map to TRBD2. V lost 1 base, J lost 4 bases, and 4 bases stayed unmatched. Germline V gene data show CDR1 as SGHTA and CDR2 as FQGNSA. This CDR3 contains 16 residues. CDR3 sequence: CASSLDSGRVSDTQYF. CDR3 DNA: TGTGCCAGCAGCTTAGATAGCGGGAGGGTATCAGATACGCAGTATTTT.

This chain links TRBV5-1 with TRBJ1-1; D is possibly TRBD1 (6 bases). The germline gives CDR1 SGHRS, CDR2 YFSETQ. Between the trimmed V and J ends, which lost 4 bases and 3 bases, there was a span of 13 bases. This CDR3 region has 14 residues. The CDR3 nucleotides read TGCGCCAGCAGCCAGGGGACCGCACACACTGAAGCTTTCTTT. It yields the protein CASSQGTAHTEAFF.

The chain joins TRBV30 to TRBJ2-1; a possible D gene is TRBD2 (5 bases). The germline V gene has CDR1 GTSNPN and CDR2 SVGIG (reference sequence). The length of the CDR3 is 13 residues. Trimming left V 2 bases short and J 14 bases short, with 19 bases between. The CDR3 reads CAWSPLPASKKFF. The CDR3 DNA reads TGTGCCTGGAGTCCCCTCCCGGCTAGCAAGAAGTTCTTC.

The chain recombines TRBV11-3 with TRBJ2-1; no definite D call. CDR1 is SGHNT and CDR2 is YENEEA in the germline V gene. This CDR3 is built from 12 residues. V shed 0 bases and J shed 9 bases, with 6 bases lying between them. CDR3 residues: CASSLDGGEQFF. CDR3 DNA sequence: TGTGCCAGCAGCTTAGATGGCGGTGAGCAGTTCTTC.

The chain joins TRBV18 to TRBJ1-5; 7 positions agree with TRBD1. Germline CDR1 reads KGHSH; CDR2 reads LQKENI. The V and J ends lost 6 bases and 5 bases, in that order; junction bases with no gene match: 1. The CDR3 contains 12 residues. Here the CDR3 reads CASSDRDQPQHF. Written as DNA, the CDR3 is TGTGCCAGCTCCGACAGGGATCAGCCCCAGCATTTT.

CDR3 sequence reads: CASSIGDRGRTEQYF. DNA for the CDR3: TGTGCCAGTAGTATAGGTGACAGGGGGCGCACCGAGCAGTACTTC. The rearrangement joins TRBV19 to TRBJ2-7; 10 nucleotides agree with TRBD1. Germline assignment: CDR1 LNHDA and CDR2 SQIVND (reference sequence). This CDR3 is 15 amino acids long. V shed 1 base and J 6 bases; nucleotides not matched to a gene: 6.

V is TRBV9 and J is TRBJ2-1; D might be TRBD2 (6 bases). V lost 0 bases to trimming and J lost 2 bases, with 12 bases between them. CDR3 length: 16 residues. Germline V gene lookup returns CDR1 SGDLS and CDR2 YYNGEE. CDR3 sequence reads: CASSVAGALTYNEQFF. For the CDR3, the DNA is TGTGCCAGCAGCGTAGCGGGAGCATTAACCTACAATGAGCAGTTCTTC.